The rows below give T cell receptor beta chains drawn from one sample of a study of shared clonotypes between healthy human individuals. Only in-frame clones appear in the TCRdb table, and some are missing; sequencing was by immunoSEQ multiplex PCR. Among roughly 2,000,000 clones, approximately 94% were seen once, and the ten largest hold around 1.2%. The sequencing input was naive CD8+ T cells sorted from blood. The receptor set was obtained from a man younger than 35 in good health. Each CDR3 is given with its conserved first and last residue.

CASSYKGTGELFF	TRBV5-4
CASSLSGTGGAGVYGYTF	TRBV5-1
CASNPGGAGETQYF	TRBV7-2
CASSLGTSTEQFF	TRBV13
CASSFGLGSYEQYF	TRBV5-1
CASSPRQGPYEQYF	TRBV9
CASSLAPTYEQYF	TRBV7-2
CASSPSAGASYYEQYF	TRBV27
CASSQDRGLGEQFF	TRBV14
CASSSLRDPGRTEAFF	TRBV27
CASSLQGSYEQYF	TRBV5-4
CASSSSGQTYGYTF	TRBV6-5
CASSLGGGSSYEQYF	TRBV5-8
CASSLESRWYEQYF	TRBV5-6
CASSGYRGEQTQYF	TRBV9
CASSLEGPGEIF	TRBV5-1
CASSFQTSGNTGELFF	TRBV5-6
CASSDGGEKETQYF	TRBV10-1
CSASLNEQFF	TRBV20-1
CASAPMGLAYEQYF	TRBV14
CASSRNSGGEQFF	TRBV27
CASSGGQGLYEQYF	TRBV18
CASSLGGAGKLFF	TRBV7-2
CASSLGLGLAGVETQYF	TRBV5-6
CASSAGGTYNEQFF	TRBV27
CASSGGIGNGYTF	TRBV28
CASSLSPDGTEAFF	TRBV13
CASSLDLEETQYF	TRBV11-2
CASSQSWGNTEAFF	TRBV4-1
CASSQERTSGSLAKNIQYF	TRBV4-3
CASSSKRGTDTQYF	TRBV5-1
CASSQETSSLGSGDEQFF	TRBV4-1
CASTDPSGDDEQYF	TRBV19
CASSPRDRATNEKLFF	TRBV4-1
CASSSDRGNAFF	TRBV13
CASSSPGTGIFYGYTF	TRBV6-6
CASSLGTSGVNDEQYF	TRBV28